This is a list of T cell receptor beta chains from one sample in a study of blood T cell repertoires in COVID-19. This table comes from immunoSEQ multiplex PCR, and its TCRdb copy is limited to in-frame clones, with some not included. The table includes about 260,000 clones, about 89% detected once. Sequenced input: peripheral blood. Every receptor here comes from a woman in her thirties or forties who had recovered from COVID-19. CDR3s include the opening cysteine and the closing phenylalanine or tryptophan. The order of the fields is D gene, V gene, J gene, CDR3 protein. The D gene is left open where the match is weak.

TRBD1	TRBV7-2	TRBJ2-7	CASSFGQGVHEQYF
NA	TRBV7-8	TRBJ2-3	CASSFAGAGDTQYF
TRBD2	TRBV5-4	TRBJ2-7	CASSSRGELSYEQYF
TRBD1	TRBV7-3	TRBJ2-1	CASSYSGGWINEQFF
NA	TRBV4-2	TRBJ2-5	CASSQWGGASQETQYF
TRBD2	TRBV7-9	TRBJ2-5	CASNPGWAGGIRETQYF
NA	TRBV6-5	TRBJ1-4	CASSYSRTVTNEKLFF
NA	TRBV9	TRBJ2-2	CASSSQGSPNTGELFF
TRBD1	TRBV30	TRBJ1-3	CAWGDDRGGRNTIYF
NA	TRBV5-6	TRBJ1-1	CASSLLIGNTEAFF
NA	TRBV19	TRBJ1-2	CASSTRDNYGYTF
NA	TRBV29-1	TRBJ1-2	CSARGGQDYGYTF
TRBD2	TRBV9	TRBJ2-7	CASSHLAGGIHEQYF
NA	TRBV12-5	TRBJ1-1	CASGRPGRENTEAFF
NA	TRBV11-2	TRBJ2-5	CASSQNRGGTQYF
TRBD1	TRBV12-3/TRBV12-4	TRBJ1-4	CASSQTGNEKLFF
TRBD2	TRBV5-5	TRBJ2-7	CASRDRLAGKQYF
TRBD1	TRBV9	TRBJ2-2	CASSVVGTGFTGELFF
TRBD2	TRBV5-1	TRBJ2-1	CASRALAGVNNEQFF
TRBD2	TRBV9	TRBJ2-3	CASSHPRVVAGGTDTQYF
TRBD1	TRBV19	TRBJ1-5	CASSMGQGNQPQHF
NA	TRBV9	TRBJ2-5	CASSVNLGGETQYF
NA	TRBV29-1	TRBJ1-2	CSAPGGGTYGYTF